This T cell receptor beta chain was sequenced during a study of blood T cell repertoires in COVID-19. TCRdb's copy holds only in-frame clones and misses some; the assay was immunoSEQ multiplex PCR. The sample includes under 300,000 clones, roughly nine tenths of them seen just once. Per the germline V gene, CDR1 is SGHVS and CDR2 is FNYEAQ. CDR3 size: 15 residues. V dropped 0 bases and J dropped 7; count of bases not matched to a gene: 7. The chain has TRBV7-6 and TRBJ2-7, with 9 nucleotides matching TRBD1. The sequenced material came from peripheral blood. The source is a woman younger than 45 with COVID-19, enrolled during active disease. DNA of the CDR3: TGTGCCAGCAGCTTAGCCACAGGGGGCGCGGGGGAGCAGTACTTC. This sequence encodes CASSLATGGAGEQYF.